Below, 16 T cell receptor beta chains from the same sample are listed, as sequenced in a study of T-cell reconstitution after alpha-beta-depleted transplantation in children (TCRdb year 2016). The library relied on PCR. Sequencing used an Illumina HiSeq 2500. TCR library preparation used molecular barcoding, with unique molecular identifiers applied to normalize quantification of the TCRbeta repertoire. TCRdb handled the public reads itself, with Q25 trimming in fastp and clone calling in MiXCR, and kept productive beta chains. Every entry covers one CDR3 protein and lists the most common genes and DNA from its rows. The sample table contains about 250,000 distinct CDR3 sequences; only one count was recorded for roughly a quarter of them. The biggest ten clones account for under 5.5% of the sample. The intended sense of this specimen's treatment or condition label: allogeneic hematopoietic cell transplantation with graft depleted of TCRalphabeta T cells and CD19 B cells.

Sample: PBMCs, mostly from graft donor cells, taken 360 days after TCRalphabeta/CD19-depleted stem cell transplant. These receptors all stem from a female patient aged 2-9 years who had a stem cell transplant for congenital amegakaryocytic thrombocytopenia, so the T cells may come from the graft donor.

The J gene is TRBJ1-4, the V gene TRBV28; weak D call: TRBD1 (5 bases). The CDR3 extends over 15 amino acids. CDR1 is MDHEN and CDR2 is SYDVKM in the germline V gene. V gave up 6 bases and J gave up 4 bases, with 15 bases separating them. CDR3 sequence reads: CASRQRPDSNEKLFF. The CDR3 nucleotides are TGTGCCAGCAGGCAGAGACCCGACAGTAATGAAAAACTGTTTTTT.

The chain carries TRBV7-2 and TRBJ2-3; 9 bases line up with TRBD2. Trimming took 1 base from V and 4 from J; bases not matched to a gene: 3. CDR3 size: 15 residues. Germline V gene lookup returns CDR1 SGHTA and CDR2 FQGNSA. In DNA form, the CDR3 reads TGTGCCAGCAGCTTAGACCTAGCGGGGTCAGATACGCAGTATTTT. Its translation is CASSLDLAGSDTQYF.

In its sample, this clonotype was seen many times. CDR3 sequence (DNA): TGTGCCAGCAGCCAAGGGTTTGTCTCCTACAATGAGCAGTTCTTC. The encoded protein is CASSQGFVSYNEQFF. The chain links TRBV4-2 to TRBJ2-1; the D is unclear. The germline V gene has CDR1 LGHNA and CDR2 YNFKEQ. V dropped 1 base and J dropped 0 bases, with 7 bases sitting between them. CDR3 length: 15 residues.

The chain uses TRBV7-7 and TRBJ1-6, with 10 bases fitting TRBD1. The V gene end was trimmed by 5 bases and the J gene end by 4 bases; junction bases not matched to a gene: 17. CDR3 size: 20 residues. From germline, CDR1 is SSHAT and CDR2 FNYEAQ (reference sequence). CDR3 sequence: CASSPARDRGESGYNSPLHF. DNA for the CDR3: TGTGCCAGCAGCCCTGCCCGGGACAGGGGCGAAAGTGGGTATAATTCACCCCTCCACTTT. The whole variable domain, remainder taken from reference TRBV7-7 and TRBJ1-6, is GAGVSQSPRYKVTKRGQDVTLRCDPISSHATLYWYQQALGQGPEFLTYFNYEAQPDKSGLPSDRFSAERPEGSISTLTIQRTEQRDSAMYRCASSPARDRGESGYNSPLHFGNGTRLTVT.

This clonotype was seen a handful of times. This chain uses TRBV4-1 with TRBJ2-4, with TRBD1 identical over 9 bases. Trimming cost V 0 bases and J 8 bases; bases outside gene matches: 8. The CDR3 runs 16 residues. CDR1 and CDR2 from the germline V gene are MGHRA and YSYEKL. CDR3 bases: TGCGCCAGCAGCCAAGATTGGGACAGGGCCGGGGACATTCAGTACTTC. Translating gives CASSQDWDRAGDIQYF.

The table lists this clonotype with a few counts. In nucleotides, the CDR3 is TGTGCCAGCAGTCGAGCCGGGACAGGCATGGAGCAGTACTTC. Translation gives CASSRAGTGMEQYF. The chain links TRBV2 to TRBJ2-7; 8 bases match TRBD1. The CDR3 has 14 amino acids. Germline V lookup: CDR1 SNHLY, CDR2 FYNNEI. With V trimmed by 5 bases and J by 7 bases, 10 bases remained unmatched.

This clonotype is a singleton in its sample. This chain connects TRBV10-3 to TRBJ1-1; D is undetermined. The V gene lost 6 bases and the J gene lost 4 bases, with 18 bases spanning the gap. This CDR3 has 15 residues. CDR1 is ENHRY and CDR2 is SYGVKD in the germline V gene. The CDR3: CAIRSHELGSTEAFF. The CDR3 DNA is TGTGCCATCAGGAGCCATGAATTAGGGTCCACTGAAGCTTTCTTT.

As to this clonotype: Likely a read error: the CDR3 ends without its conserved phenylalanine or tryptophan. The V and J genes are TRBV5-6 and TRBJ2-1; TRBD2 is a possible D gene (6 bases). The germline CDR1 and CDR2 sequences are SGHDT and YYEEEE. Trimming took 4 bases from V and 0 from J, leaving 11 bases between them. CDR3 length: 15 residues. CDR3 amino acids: CASSRIAVSYNEQFL. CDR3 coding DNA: TGTGCCAGCAGCCGGATAGCGGTCTCCTACAATGAGCAGTTCTTA.

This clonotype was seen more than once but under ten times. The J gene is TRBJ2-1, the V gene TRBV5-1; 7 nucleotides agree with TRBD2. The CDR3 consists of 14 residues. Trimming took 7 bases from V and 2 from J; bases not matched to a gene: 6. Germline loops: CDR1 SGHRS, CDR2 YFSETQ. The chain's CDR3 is CASGLGRPYNEQFF. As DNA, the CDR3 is TGCGCCAGCGGACTAGGACGGCCCTACAATGAGCAGTTCTTC. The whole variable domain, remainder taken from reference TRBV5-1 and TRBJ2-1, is KAGVTQTPRYLIKTRGQQVTLSCSPISGHRSVSWYQQTPGQGLQFLFEYFSETQRNKGNFPGRFSGRQFSNSRSEMNVSTLELGDSALYLCASGLGRPYNEQFFGPGTRLTVL.

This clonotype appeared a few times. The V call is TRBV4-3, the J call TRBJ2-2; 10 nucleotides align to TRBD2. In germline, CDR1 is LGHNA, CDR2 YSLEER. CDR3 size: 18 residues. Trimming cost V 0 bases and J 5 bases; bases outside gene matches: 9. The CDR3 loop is CASSQEVPGLARTGELFF. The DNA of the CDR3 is TGCGCCAGCAGCCAAGAAGTTCCGGGACTAGCGAGAACCGGGGAGCTGTTTTTT.

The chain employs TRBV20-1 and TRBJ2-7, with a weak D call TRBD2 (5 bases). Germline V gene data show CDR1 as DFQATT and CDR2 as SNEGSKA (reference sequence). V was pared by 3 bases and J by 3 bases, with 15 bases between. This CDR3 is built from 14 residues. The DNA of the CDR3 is TGCAGTGCTAGTCCCCGTGCAGAGGGCTACGAGCAGTACTTC. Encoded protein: CSASPRAEGYEQYF.

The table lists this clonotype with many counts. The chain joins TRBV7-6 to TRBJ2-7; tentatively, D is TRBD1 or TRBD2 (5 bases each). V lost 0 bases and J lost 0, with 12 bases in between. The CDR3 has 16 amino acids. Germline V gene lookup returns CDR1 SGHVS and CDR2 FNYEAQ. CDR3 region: CASSLASGTVSYEQYF. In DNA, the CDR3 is TGTGCCAGCAGCTTAGCCTCCGGGACGGTCTCCTACGAGCAGTACTTC.

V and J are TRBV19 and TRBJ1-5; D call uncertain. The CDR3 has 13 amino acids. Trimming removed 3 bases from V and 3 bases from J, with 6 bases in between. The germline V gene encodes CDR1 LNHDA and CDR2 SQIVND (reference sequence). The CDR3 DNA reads TGTGCCAGTAGTATCCGGCCCAATCAGCCCCAGCATTTT. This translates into CASSIRPNQPQHF.

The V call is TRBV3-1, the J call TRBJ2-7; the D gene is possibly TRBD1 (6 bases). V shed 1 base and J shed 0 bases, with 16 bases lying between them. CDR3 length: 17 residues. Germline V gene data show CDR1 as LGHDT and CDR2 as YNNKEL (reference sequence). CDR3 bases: TGTGCCAGCAGCCAAGCCCGTAACCGGGACAACTCCTACGAGCAGTACTTC. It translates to CASSQARNRDNSYEQYF.

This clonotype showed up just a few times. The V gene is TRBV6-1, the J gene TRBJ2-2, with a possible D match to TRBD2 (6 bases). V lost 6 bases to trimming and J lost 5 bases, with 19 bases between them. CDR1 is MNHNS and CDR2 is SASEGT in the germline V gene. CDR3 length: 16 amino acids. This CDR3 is CASRSRVADVTGELFF. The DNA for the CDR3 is TGTGCCAGCAGGAGCCGGGTAGCGGATGTTACCGGGGAGCTGTTTTTT.

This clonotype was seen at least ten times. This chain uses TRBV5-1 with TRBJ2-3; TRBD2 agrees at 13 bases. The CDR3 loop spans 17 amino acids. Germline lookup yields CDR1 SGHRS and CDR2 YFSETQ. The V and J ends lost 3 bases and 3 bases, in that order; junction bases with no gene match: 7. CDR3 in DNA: TGCGCCAGCAGCTCGAGACGGACTAGCGGGAGTACAGATACGCAGTATTTT. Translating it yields CASSSRRTSGSTDTQYF.